A selection of T cell receptor beta chains follows, all from one sample in a study of blood T cell repertoires in COVID-19. TCRdb keeps only in-frame clones here, not all; method: immunoSEQ multiplex PCR. The sample includes 70,000 to 95,000 clones, 92% of them seen just once. Specimen: peripheral blood. Receptors originate from a woman aged 55-70 years with active COVID-19. CDR3s leave out the opening cysteine and the closing phenylalanine or tryptophan. Each record gives: V gene, clone size, CDR3 protein. Some rows have no size entry. The others give once, few or many, or a class for an expanded clone.

TRBV11-2	once	ASSPIAGGNTGELF
TRBV19	once	ASSIDPSSAGQY
TRBV6-5	.	ASRETASKNIQY
TRBV2	.	ASSERGRTGELF
TRBV7-9	once	ASSFPGQGDYGYT
TRBV7-9	.	ASRVSLVGGGPLNTEAF
TRBV5-5	.	ASSVPGTSFYEQY
TRBV18	.	ASSPSVGLAGTGQY
TRBV30	.	AWTSGSHEQF
TRBV30	.	AWSVGGPGANVLT
TRBV5-4	.	ASSGDRDRNTEAF
TRBV9	few	ASSETGGNSPLH
TRBV7-9	.	ASSQTRGSYNEQF
TRBV4-1	once	ASSQMDRDNQPQH
TRBV9	.	ASSAKGLVYNEQF
TRBV6-5	.	ASRITGGSSYEQY
TRBV5-4	.	ASSLDRSTDTQY
TRBV9	.	ASSVSSGGIGELF
TRBV24-1	.	AKGAGVGNQPQH
TRBV7-3	.	ASSLKPSLAGDRSTDTQY
TRBV7-6	.	ASSPIGQGAGYGYT
TRBV28	.	ASSRQHYEQY
TRBV19	.	ASSITSVNQPQH
TRBV9	.	ASSVGWDRNSPLH
TRBV10-2	.	ASSEPGTGIRSPLH
TRBV28	.	ASSLGRNYGYT
TRBV15	.	ATSSKPTGGRRILNEKLF
TRBV28	.	ASSFGRNSPYEQY
TRBV6-5	.	ASRARGSYNSPLH
TRBV6-1	.	ASSEGIGSSGRPYEQY
TRBV7-6	.	ASSKRQGGNTEAF
TRBV30	.	AWSPGTGSYEQY
TRBV7-2	few	ASSLTVHPPGNTIY
TRBV11-3	.	ASSSAQVNTEAF
TRBV18	.	ASSQGQGRNTEAF
TRBV6-5	.	ASSDPDRVDGYT
TRBV28	.	ASRTGTSAGELF